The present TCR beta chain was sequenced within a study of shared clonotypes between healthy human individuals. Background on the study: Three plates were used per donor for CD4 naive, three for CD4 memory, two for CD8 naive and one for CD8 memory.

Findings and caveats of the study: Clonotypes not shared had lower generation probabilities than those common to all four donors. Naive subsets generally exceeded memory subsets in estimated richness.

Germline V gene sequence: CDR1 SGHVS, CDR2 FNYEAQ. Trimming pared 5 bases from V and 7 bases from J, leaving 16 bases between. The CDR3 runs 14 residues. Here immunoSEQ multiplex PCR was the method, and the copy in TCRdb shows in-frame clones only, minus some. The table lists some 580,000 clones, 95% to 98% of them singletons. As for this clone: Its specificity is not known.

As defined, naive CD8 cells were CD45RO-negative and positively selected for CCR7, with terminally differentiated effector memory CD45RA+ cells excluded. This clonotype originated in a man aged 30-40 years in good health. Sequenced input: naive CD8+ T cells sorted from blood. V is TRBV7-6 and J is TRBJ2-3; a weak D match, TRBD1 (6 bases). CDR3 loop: CASSNSWGPNTQYF. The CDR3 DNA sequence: TGTGCCAGCAGCAACAGCTGGGGGCCAAATACGCAGTATTTT. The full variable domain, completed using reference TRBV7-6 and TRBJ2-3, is GAGVSQSPRYKVTKRGQDVALRCDPISGHVSLYWYRQALGQGPEFLTYFNYEAQQDKSGLPNDRFSAERPEGSISTLTIQRTEQRDSAMYRCASSNSWGPNTQYFGPGTRLTVL.